This T cell receptor (beta chain) was profiled in a study of T cell responses to AZD1222 COVID-19 vaccine. Study summary: Some second doses came at about 4 weeks and others at about 12 weeks; these were pooled.

A remark on this clone: Its antigen is not identified.

Broader study findings: Just 6 or 7 people given AZD1222 tested seropositive at baseline.

Germline V CDR1 and CDR2: SGHTA, FQGNSA. The ends were cut back, 0 bases at V and 12 bases at J, with 12 bases in the middle. The CDR3 spans 13 residues. Measured with immunoSEQ multiplex PCR; TCRdb has only the in-frame clones, and not every one. The data hold around 100,000 clones, with 90% observed a single time. This rearrangement joins TRBV7-2 to TRBJ1-5, with D hard to call. This TCR derives from an adult in good health. Sequenced material: peripheral blood, taken on day 0 of AZD1222 vaccination. CDR3 in amino acids: CASSLARAGIQHF. In DNA form, the CDR3 reads TGTGCCAGCAGCTTAGCGCGGGCCGGAATCCAGCATTTT.